These 6 T cell receptor beta chains share one sample of origin, sequenced in a study of cytomegalovirus exposure and HLA in healthy donors. With 60 Vbeta and 13 Jbeta primers, the PCR was carried out. Measured with immunoSEQ multiplex PCR; TCRdb has only the in-frame clones, and not every one. The sample shows roughly 290,000 clones, around 90% of them seen only once. The sample taken for sequencing was PBMCs. These receptor sequences come from a woman between 18 and 30 years old in good health and CMV-seronegative.

The chain combines TRBV5-1 with TRBJ2-3; D is unresolved. The V gene's germline CDR1 is SGHRS and CDR2 YFSETQ. V lost 0 bases and J 1 base, leaving 15 bases between the germline ends. This CDR3 region has 17 residues. CDR3 sequence (DNA): TGCGCCAGCAGCTTGGCCGATCTGAGTGGAGGCACAGATACGCAGTATTTT. Translated, it gives CASSLADLSGGTDTQYF. Full variable domain (rest looked up from reference TRBV5-1 and TRBJ2-3): KAGVTQTPRYLIKTRGQQVTLSCSPISGHRSVSWYQQTPGQGLQFLFEYFSETQRNKGNFPGRFSGRQFSNSRSEMNVSTLELGDSALYLCASSLADLSGGTDTQYFGPGTRLTVL.

The chain links TRBV11-2 to TRBJ2-7; 10 bases agree with TRBD2. The CDR3 consists of 16 residues. Germline V lookup: CDR1 SGHAT, CDR2 FQNNGV. The trim removed 2 bases at V and 0 bases at J, leaving 4 bases unmatched. CDR3 sequence (DNA): TGTGCCAGCAGCTTAAGGGGACTAGCGATCTCCTACGAGCAGTACTTC. This translates into CASSLRGLAISYEQYF.

This clone was observed a single time. The genes are TRBV5-1 and TRBJ2-1, with unresolved D. The CDR3 covers 14 residues. CDR1 is SGHRS and CDR2 is YFSETQ in the germline V gene. The V end was cut by 1 base, the J end by 1 base, with 6 bases between. The CDR3 DNA is TGCGCCAGCAGCTTGCAACTGTCCTACAATGAGCAGTTCTTC. Translation: CASSLQLSYNEQFF.

This clone has a single count. The chain carries TRBV7-2 and TRBJ1-4; weak D call: TRBD1 (5 bases). V dropped 5 bases and J dropped 5 bases, with 18 bases sitting between them. The germline gives CDR1 SGHTA, CDR2 FQGNSA. This CDR3 comprises 16 residues. CDR3 nucleotide sequence: TGTGCCAGCAGCCCGGGGGGGAGCGCTCGGAATGAAAAACTGTTTTTT. Its protein is CASSPGGSARNEKLFF.

This chain uses TRBV19 with TRBJ1-2, with D perhaps matching TRBD1 (6 bases). The CDR3 has 12 residues. The germline V and J ends were trimmed by 5 bases and 8 bases, with 12 bases remaining between them. Germline CDR1 LNHDA, CDR2 SQIVND (reference sequence). Here the CDR3 reads CASSLQGSGYTF. The CDR3 nucleotides are TGTGCCAGTAGTCTACAGGGATCGGGCTACACCTTC.

The chain carries TRBV14 and TRBJ2-5; D is perhaps TRBD2 (6 bases). V lost 5 bases, J lost 5 bases, and 15 bases lay in between. The CDR3 spans 14 residues. Germline CDR1 reads SGHDN; CDR2 reads FVKESK. CDR3 residues: CASSFFNSGETQYF. Here the CDR3 DNA reads TGTGCCAGCAGCTTTTTTAACAGCGGGGAGACCCAGTACTTC. Combining the CDR3 with reference TRBV14 and TRBJ2-5 gives the whole variable domain EAGVTQFPSHSVIEKGQTVTLRCDPISGHDNLYWYRRVMGKEIKFLLHFVKESKQDESGMPNNRFLAERTGGTYSTLKVQPAELEDSGVYFCASSFFNSGETQYFGPGTRLLVL.